A selection of T cell receptor beta chains follows, all from one sample in a study of metastatic and nonmetastatic thyroid tumors. With MiXCR, TCRdb reprocessed the PCR reads. The data hold 45,000 to 50,000 clones, with around 25% observed a single time. Material for sequencing was blood. These receptors were taken from a male donor with papillary thyroid cancer or a benign thyroid nodule (not recorded which). Some clones in this sample may be carry-over from other donors' samples. The CDR3 runs from the conserved cysteine through the conserved F or W. A D gene is named only where the DNA matches it firmly. Rows give clone size only sometimes, using once, few, many, or a class for an expanded clone.

many . TRBJ2-1 TRBV7-3 CASSSDSHHEQFF TGTGCCAGCAGCTCGGACTCGCACCATGAGCAGTTCTTC
many TRBD2 TRBJ2-1 TRBV18 CASSPPWASGSRNEQFF TGTGCCAGCTCACCACCGTGGGCTAGCGGGAGCCGTAATGAGCAGTTCTTC
many . TRBJ2-5 TRBV12-3/TRBV12-4 CASSLTSQETQYF TGTGCCAGCAGTTTGACCAGTCAAGAGACCCAGTACTTC
. . TRBJ2-2 TRBV18 CASSQGTGELFF TGTGCCAGCTCACAGGGCACCGGGGAGCTGTTTTTT
many . TRBJ1-1 TRBV27 CASSFGTEAFF TGTGCCAGCAGTTTTGGAACAGAAGCTTTCTTT
. . TRBJ2-5 TRBV12-5 CASGSPPYF TGTGCTAGTGGTTCGCCCCCGTACTTC
many . TRBJ2-7 TRBV29-1 CSVEGPIREQYF TGCAGCGTTGAGGGCCCGATTAGGGAGCAGTACTTC
medium-sized . TRBJ1-1 TRBV6-1 CASTLVGLKGGNTEAFF TGTGCCAGCACCTTGGTGGGGTTAAAGGGTGGCAACACTGAAGCTTTCTTT
many TRBD1 TRBJ1-2 TRBV24-1 CATSQGAYGYTF TGTGCCACCTCGCAGGGGGCCTATGGCTACACCTTC
. . TRBJ1-2 TRBV20-1 CSAVVRQEGMSYTF TGCAGTGCCGTAGTGAGACAGGAAGGGATGAGCTACACCTTC
. TRBD1 TRBJ1-2 TRBV11-2 CASSLLGTWQGEDGYTF TGTGCCAGCAGCTTATTGGGAACCTGGCAGGGGGAGGATGGCTACACCTTC
many . TRBJ2-6 TRBV6-4 CASSDSTGSGANVLTF TGTGCCAGCAGTGACTCGACTGGCTCTGGGGCCAACGTCCTGACTTTC
many TRBD2 TRBJ2-1 TRBV18 CASSEPGLASYNEQFF TGTGCCAGCTCAGAGCCGGGACTAGCGTCTTACAATGAGCAGTTCTTC
once TRBD2 TRBJ2-7 TRBV3-1 CASSRLSSGVDEQYF TGTGCCAGCAGCCGCCTATCTAGCGGAGTCGACGAGCAGTACTTC
many TRBD1 TRBJ1-2 TRBV7-9 CASSLATGFGDYTF TGTGCCAGCAGCTTAGCGACAGGGTTTGGTGACTACACCTTC
few TRBD1 TRBJ1-1 TRBV28 CASSAGGQGAMSGAFF TGTGCCAGCAGTGCAGGAGGACAGGGGGCGATGAGTGGAGCTTTCTTT
few . TRBJ2-3 TRBV12-3/TRBV12-4 CASTPGDTQYF TGTGCCAGCACCCCCGGGGATACGCAGTATTTT
many . TRBJ2-7 TRBV3-1 CASSQDRSGHNEQYF TGTGCCAGCAGCCAAGATAGGTCAGGGCACAACGAGCAGTACTTC
. . TRBJ1-1 TRBV3-1 CASSPRARSGTEAFF TGTGCCAGCAGCCCGCGGGCCAGGTCAGGGACTGAAGCTTTCTTT
many . TRBJ1-6 TRBV7-6 CASSLGDPINSPLHF TGTGCCAGCAGCTTAGGGGACCCCATTAATTCACCCCTCCACTTT
. . TRBJ2-1 TRBV20-1 CSVTQPIGYNEQFF TGCAGTGTTACCCAGCCTATCGGTTACAATGAGCAGTTCTTC
few . TRBJ1-5 TRBV12-3/TRBV12-4 CASTAPGYGPQHF TGTGCCAGCACCGCCCCCGGGTACGGGCCCCAGCATTTT
many . TRBJ2-3 TRBV5-1 CASRPGGYKDTQYF TGCGCCAGCCGGCCTGGCGGGTATAAAGATACGCAGTATTTT
many TRBD2 TRBJ2-2 TRBV20-1 CSVTQAGGWTGELFF TGCAGTGTTACTCAAGCGGGAGGGTGGACCGGGGAGCTGTTTTTT
medium-sized . TRBJ2-7 TRBV6-2/TRBV6-3 CASSTPPSGQYF TGTGCCAGCAGTACCCCCCCCTCCGGGCAGTACTTC
. . TRBJ2-6 TRBV28 CASNAGANVLTF TGTGCCAGCAACGCTGGGGCCAACGTCCTGACTTTC
. . TRBJ1-6 TRBV4-1 CASSLQEVNSPLHF TGCGCCAGCAGCCTACAGGAGGTTAATTCACCCCTCCACTTT
. . TRBJ2-1 TRBV3-1 CASSHPDSLEQFF TGTGCCAGCAGCCACCCCGACTCCCTTGAGCAGTTCTTC
. TRBD2 TRBJ2-3 TRBV13 CASSGLASIQVRTDTQYF TGTGCCAGCAGCGGACTAGCGTCGATTCAGGTTCGCACAGATACGCAGTATTTT
many . TRBJ2-5 TRBV18 CASSPGRIQETQYF TGTGCCAGCTCCCCCGGTAGGATCCAAGAGACCCAGTACTTC
. . TRBJ2-2 TRBV19 CASTPWTPKNTGELFF TGTGCCAGTACCCCATGGACTCCTAAGAACACCGGGGAGCTGTTTTTT
few . TRBJ2-7 TRBV6-1 CASQGGAYEQYF TGTGCCAGCCAGGGCGGAGCCTACGAGCAGTACTTC
. TRBD2 TRBJ2-3 TRBV4-3 CASSPRLAAGTQYF TGCGCCAGCAGCCCAAGGCTAGCGGCCGGGACGCAGTATTTT
many . TRBJ1-3 TRBV9 CASSVDPGQSGNTIYF TGTGCCAGCAGCGTAGATCCAGGGCAGTCCGGAAACACCATATATTTT
. TRBD2 TRBJ2-1 TRBV11-2 CASSLVSGLGHEQFF TGTGCCAGCAGCTTAGTGTCGGGACTAGGTCATGAGCAGTTCTTC
many . TRBJ2-1 TRBV29-1 CSVLQGLKGGYYNEQFF TGCAGCGTACTACAGGGTCTTAAGGGGGGTTACTACAATGAGCAGTTCTTC
. . TRBJ1-4 TRBV19 CASKVGNEKLFF TGTGCCAGTAAGGTTGGTAATGAAAAACTGTTTTTT
many TRBD2 TRBJ2-3 TRBV7-2 CASSLAGGRADTQYF TGTGCCAGCAGCCTAGCAGGCGGGAGGGCAGATACGCAGTATTTT
many . TRBJ2-7 TRBV14 CASSQVAGAPLEQYF TGTGCCAGCAGCCAAGTGGCAGGGGCCCCTCTCGAGCAGTACTTC
. TRBD1 TRBJ2-5 TRBV6-1 CASSEGTGGETQYF TGTGCCAGCAGTGAAGGGACAGGGGGCGAGACCCAGTACTTC
many . TRBJ2-1 TRBV27 CASSLAKAYNEQFF TGTGCCAGCAGTTTGGCCAAAGCGTACAATGAGCAGTTCTTC
many TRBD1 TRBJ2-1 TRBV25-1 CASSGTGVYNEQFF TGTGCCAGCAGTGGGACAGGGGTTTACAATGAGCAGTTCTTC
. . TRBJ2-7 TRBV7-9 CASSLGSELDEQYF TGTGCCAGCAGCTTAGGTAGTGAATTGGACGAGCAGTACTTC
few TRBD1 TRBJ1-6 TRBV27 CASSPSGQGRRALHF TGTGCCAGCAGTCCCTCCGGACAGGGGAGGAGGGCCCTCCACTTT
once . TRBJ1-1 TRBV5-1 CASTLGGRLNTEAFF TGCGCCAGCACCCTGGGGGGCAGATTGAACACTGAAGCTTTCTTT
. TRBD1 TRBJ1-5 TRBV20-1 CSATSGQGRSNQPQHF TGCAGTGCTACCAGCGGACAGGGCCGAAGCAATCAGCCCCAGCATTTT
. . TRBJ2-1 TRBV11-2 CASSSGARTIGSLGSYNEQFF TGTGCCAGCAGCTCAGGAGCAAGGACTATCGGGAGTCTCGGCTCCTACAATGAGCAGTTCTTC
few TRBD1 TRBJ2-7 TRBV6-5 CASSYSGGTGGLEQYF TGTGCCAGCAGTTACTCTGGTGGGACAGGGGGACTCGAGCAGTACTTC
many . TRBJ2-3 TRBV24-1 CATSTRDTDTQYF TGTGCCACCAGTACCCGGGACACAGATACGCAGTATTTT